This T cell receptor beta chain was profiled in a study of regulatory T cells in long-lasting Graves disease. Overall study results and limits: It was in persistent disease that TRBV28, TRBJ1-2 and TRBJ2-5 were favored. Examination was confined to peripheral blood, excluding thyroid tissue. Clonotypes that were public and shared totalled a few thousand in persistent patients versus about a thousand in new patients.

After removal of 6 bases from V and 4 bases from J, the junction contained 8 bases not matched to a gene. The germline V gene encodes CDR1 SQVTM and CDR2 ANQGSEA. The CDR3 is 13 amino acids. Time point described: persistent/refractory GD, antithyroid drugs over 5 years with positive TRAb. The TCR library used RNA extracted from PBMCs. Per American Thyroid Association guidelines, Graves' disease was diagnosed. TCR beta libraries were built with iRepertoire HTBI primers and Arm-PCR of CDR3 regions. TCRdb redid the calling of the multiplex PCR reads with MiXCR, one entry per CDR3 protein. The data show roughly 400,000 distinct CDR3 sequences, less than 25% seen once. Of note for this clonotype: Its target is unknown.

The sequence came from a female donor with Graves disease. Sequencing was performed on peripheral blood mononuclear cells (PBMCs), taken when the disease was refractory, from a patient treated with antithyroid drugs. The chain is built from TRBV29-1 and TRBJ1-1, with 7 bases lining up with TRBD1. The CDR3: CSVVDRVGTEAFF. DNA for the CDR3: TGCAGCGTCGTTGACAGGGTTGGCACTGAAGCTTTCTTT.